Listed here are 29 T cell receptor beta chains from one sample, sequenced in a study of glioma-infiltrating T cells. TCR alpha and beta CDR3 regions were amplified from RNA using iRepertoire nested multiplex PCR. TCRdb called the multiplex PCR reads again in MiXCR, with one record for every CDR3 protein. Here the sample spans about 180,000 distinct CDR3 sequences, 43% being singletons. Sequencing used glioma tissue, nonneoplastic brain tissue, or PBMCs (not recorded which). The receptors shown here come from a human donor with low-grade glioma or glioblastoma, undergoing nonglioma brain surgery, or in good health (not recorded which).

Comment on this clonotype: This may come from a read error, since a much larger clone is one base off. The chain carries TRBV6-2 or TRBV6-3 and TRBJ2-1; D not resolved. The V end was cut by 1 base, the J end by 4 bases, with 17 bases between. The length of the CDR3 is 17 residues. Germline values: CDR1 MNHEY, CDR2 SVGEGT. The CDR3 DNA is TGTGCCAGCAGTTACTTTCGGACGGAGCCCTTTTACAATGAGCAGTTCTTC. Translated, it gives CASSYFRTEPFYNEQFF.

The V and J genes are TRBV28 and TRBJ1-1, with 7 bases matching TRBD1. In germline, CDR1 is MDHEN, CDR2 SYDVKM. The CDR3 spans 15 residues. Unmatched junction bases numbered 10, after V lost 4 bases and J lost 5 bases. The CDR3 loop reads CASSSWQGGWTEAFF. The DNA for the CDR3 is TGTGCCAGCAGTTCCTGGCAGGGGGGTTGGACTGAAGCTTTCTTT.

Concerning this clonotype itself: A much larger clone lies a single base off, so this may be a read error. The CDR3 DNA reads as TGTGCCAGCAGTTTCACAGGGGCCGGTCAGCCCAAGCATTTT. Protein: CASSFTGAGQPKHF. The chain carries TRBV12-3 or TRBV12-4 and TRBJ1-5; 7 bases line up with TRBD1. The CDR3 runs 14 residues.

Many counts were recorded for this clonotype. V and J are TRBV20-1 and TRBJ2-3, with D tentatively TRBD1 (6 bases). Germline-derived CDR1 and CDR2 are DFQATT and SNEGSKA (reference sequence). Trimming removed 5 bases at V and 4 bases at J, with 13 bases between. The CDR3 extends over 13 amino acids. The CDR3 here is CSAGHRDADTQYF. DNA for the CDR3: TGCAGTGCTGGGCACAGGGATGCAGATACGCAGTATTTT.

Comment on this clonotype: A much larger clone is a single base away; this may be a read error. The gene calls are TRBV19 and TRBJ1-1; D remains unclear. V was clipped by 6 bases and J by 6 bases, with 14 bases between them. The germline gives CDR1 LNHDA, CDR2 SQIVND (reference sequence). The CDR3 extends over 13 amino acids. The CDR3 reads CASRRRVRAEAFF. The DNA for the CDR3 is TGTGCCAGTAGGCGAAGGGTACGAGCTGAAGCTTTCTTT.

The chain is built from TRBV30 and TRBJ1-2; D call uncertain. This CDR3 is built from 11 residues. Germline V gene sequence: CDR1 GTSNPN, CDR2 SVGIG (reference sequence). The V and J ends lost 5 bases and 8 bases respectively, with 12 bases between them. The CDR3 loop is CAWAKGPGYTF. In nucleotides, the CDR3 is TGTGCCTGGGCTAAGGGCCCCGGCTACACCTTC.

Worth noting for this clonotype: Without the conserved terminal phenylalanine or tryptophan, this CDR3 likely stems from a read error. It is unclear where the CDR3 begins or ends on the DNA, so no DNA is shown, and the CDR3 is as TCRdb lists it. The chain employs TRBV28 and TRBJ2-3. Germline CDR1 reads MDHEN; CDR2 reads SYDVKM. The CDR3 numbers 13 amino acids, ends counted. CDR3 in amino acids: CASGSGSTDTRYL.

This clonotype was seen ten or more times. The chain uses TRBV6-1 and TRBJ2-1; D remains ambiguous. Germline CDR1 reads MNHNS; CDR2 reads SASEGT. V was shortened by 7 bases and J by 0 bases, with 4 bases between the two germline ends. The CDR3 contains 12 residues. The DNA of the CDR3 is TGTGCCAGCACTAGCTCCTACAATGAGCAGTTCTTC. This sequence encodes CASTSSYNEQFF.

This rearrangement joins TRBV20-1 to TRBJ2-3, with D possibly matching TRBD2 (5 bases). Per the germline V gene, CDR1 is DFQATT and CDR2 is SNEGSKA (reference sequence). This CDR3 region has 16 residues. V lost 2 bases to trimming and J lost 5 bases, with 20 bases between them. The CDR3 region has the DNA TGCAGTGCTAGAAAGGACTCGAGGAGAGGAAGAGATACGCAGTATTTT. Translating gives CSARKDSRRGRDTQYF.

Comments on this clonotype: A much bigger clone sits one base away, suggesting this may be a read error. This sequence joins TRBV3-1 and TRBJ2-3; D is uncertain. The germline gives CDR1 LGHDT, CDR2 YNNKEL (reference sequence). Trimming shortened V by 2 bases and J by 10 bases, and 10 bases separated the two germline ends. The CDR3 loop spans 12 amino acids. The CDR3 nucleotides read TGTGCCAGCAGCCAACTCGGTCAATCGCAGTATTTT. Encoded protein: CASSQLGQSQYF.

The CDR3 nucleotides read TGTGCCAGCAGTGACGGGGGTCGGACCCAGCATTTT. This codes for CASSDGGRTQHF. The V gene is TRBV12-3 or TRBV12-4, the J gene TRBJ1-5; possible D gene TRBD1, 5 bases. Trimming took 5 bases from V and 11 from J, leaving 13 bases between them. The CDR3 has 12 residues.

V is TRBV27 and J is TRBJ2-1; 9 nucleotides line up with TRBD1. The germline CDR1 and CDR2 sequences are MNHEY and SMNVEV (reference sequence). V shed 5 bases, J shed 6 bases, and the junction held 20 bases outside the gene matches. This CDR3 is built from 19 residues. CDR3 DNA sequence: TGTGCCAGCAGTACAACCCGACGGACAGGGGCCGTGTCGGGCAATGAGCAGTTCTTC. Its protein is CASSTTRRTGAVSGNEQFF.

The chain combines TRBV4-2 with TRBJ1-1, with TRBD1 as a possible D gene (5 bases). Germline CDR1 is LGHNA and CDR2 is YNFKEQ. V shed 0 bases and J shed 4 bases, with 12 bases lying between them. The CDR3 is made up of 15 amino acids. The chain's CDR3 is CASSQDLRGITEAFF. The CDR3 DNA reads TGTGCCAGCAGCCAAGATCTTAGGGGCATCACTGAAGCTTTCTTT.

Turning to this clonotype: This could be a read error, since a much larger clone is one nucleotide away. The CDR3 is CASSYRTRGGEKFF. DNA for the CDR3: TGTGCCAGCAGTTACAGAACCCGGGGGGGTGAGAAGTTCTTC. The chain employs TRBV6-9 and TRBJ2-1, with 8 bases fitting TRBD2. This CDR3 has 14 amino acids. Germline CDR1 is MNHGY and CDR2 is SVAAGI.

This clonotype appeared many times. The V gene is TRBV15, the J gene TRBJ2-7; maybe TRBD1 (5 bases). The CDR3 is 13 amino acids. The germline V gene encodes CDR1 LNHNV and CDR2 YYDKDF (reference sequence). The V end was cut by 2 bases, the J end by 3 bases, with 8 bases between. In nucleotides, the CDR3 is TGTGCCACCAGCAGAATTGACAGCTACGAGCAGTACTTC. This gives the protein CATSRIDSYEQYF.

This clonotype was seen at least ten times. The chain couples TRBV2 to TRBJ1-4; TRBD1 is a possible D gene (6 bases). With 6 bases removed from V and 8 bases from J, the gap between germline ends came to 7 bases. CDR1 is SNHLY and CDR2 is FYNNEI in the germline V gene. The CDR3 spans 11 residues. The CDR3 is CASRTGEKLFF. DNA for the CDR3: TGTGCCAGCAGGACAGGCGAAAAACTGTTTTTT. Looking up the rest from reference TRBV2 and TRBJ1-4 gives the full variable domain: EPEVTQTPSHQVTQMGQEVILRCVPISNHLYFYWYRQILGQKVEFLVSFYNNEISEKSEIFDDQFSVERPDGSNFTLKIRSTKLEDSAMYFCASRTGEKLFFGSGTQLSVL.

This sequence joins TRBV7-2 and TRBJ2-1; D tentatively reads TRBD1 or TRBD2 (5 bases each). The ends were cut back, 1 base at V and 3 bases at J, with 16 bases in the middle. Germline CDR1 and CDR2: SGHTA and FQGNSA. This CDR3 spans 17 amino acids. CDR3 residues: CASSLDRGRNFYNEQFF. CDR3 bases: TGTGCCAGCAGCTTAGATCGGGGCAGGAACTTCTACAATGAGCAGTTCTTC.

In regard to this clonotype: This may be a read error: a much more frequent sequence differs by one nucleotide. V is TRBV2 and J is TRBJ1-1; D not resolved. The CDR3 length is 14 residues. The germline CDR1 and CDR2 sequences are SNHLY and FYNNEI. CDR3 loop: CASERDLMNTEDFF. CDR3 in DNA: TGTGCCAGCGAGAGGGATCTCATGAACACTGAAGATTTCTTT.

As regards this clonotype: A single base separates this from a much larger clone, so it may be a read error. The chain combines TRBV28 with TRBJ2-3; the D gene is possibly TRBD1 (6 bases). The germline V gene has CDR1 MDHEN and CDR2 SYDVKM. The CDR3 length is 16 residues. The V end was cut by 5 bases, the J end by 5 bases, with 20 bases between. In nucleotides, the CDR3 is TGTGCCAGCAGTGGCGGAACACTAGGGGGAGTAGATACGCAGTATTTT. It yields the protein CASSGGTLGGVDTQYF.

This sequence joins TRBV28 and TRBJ1-5; D is ambiguous. The CDR3 is made up of 13 amino acids. CDR1 is MDHEN, CDR2 SYDVKM, per germline. Trimming cost V 5 bases and J 6 bases, with 11 bases left between them. DNA for the CDR3: TGTGCCAGCAGTCCCTCCGTAAGTCAGCCCCAGCATTTT. Translating gives CASSPSVSQPQHF.

This clonotype occurred a few times. CDR3 sequence reads: CASSQRVLNNEQFF. The CDR3 DNA is TGCGCCAGCAGCCAGCGGGTATTAAACAATGAGCAGTTCTTC. The V call is TRBV4-1, the J call TRBJ2-1; the D gene is possibly TRBD2 (5 bases). Germline V gene data show CDR1 as MGHRA and CDR2 as YSYEKL. The CDR3 is made up of 14 amino acids. V was shortened by 3 bases and J by 5 bases, with 11 bases between the two germline ends.

About this clonotype: Being one base from a much bigger clone, this may be a read error. As the CDR3 is not closed by the conserved phenylalanine or tryptophan, this likely results from a read error. This sequence joins TRBV28 and TRBJ2-7, with 9 bases identical to TRBD2. V lost 6 bases and J lost 3; bases outside the gene matches: 12. CDR1 and CDR2 (germline): MDHEN, SYDVKM. The CDR3 runs 16 residues. The CDR3 DNA reads as TGTGCCAGCAGGCGGGGGACTAGCAGCTCCTTCTACGAGCAGTACATC. This encodes CASRRGTSSSFYEQYI.

Comments on this clonotype: A read error may explain this, as a much larger clone is one base away. The chain links TRBV28 to TRBJ1-3; no clear D. This CDR3 contains 15 residues. Per the germline V gene, CDR1 is MDHEN and CDR2 is SYDVKM. Trimming took off 4 bases at V and 0 bases at J, with 10 bases between the two ends. The CDR3 is CASSSRVRSGNTIYF. CDR3 sequence (DNA): TGTGCCAGCAGTTCTCGGGTCCGCTCTGGAAACACCATATATTTT.

Of note for this clonotype: This may be a read error, as it is one base from a much larger clone. The chain combines TRBV28 with TRBJ2-1; no firm D call. CDR3 length equals 16 residues. V was trimmed by 10 bases and J by 5 bases, leaving 24 bases between them. Germline V gives CDR1 MDHEN, CDR2 SYDVKM. The CDR3 DNA is TGTGCCAACAACGACCTGACTCACCTGAGACACAATGAGCAGTTCTTC. Its protein product is CANNDLTHLRHNEQFF. Looking up the rest from reference TRBV28 and TRBJ2-1 gives the full variable domain: DVKVTQSSRYLVKRTGEKVFLECVQDMDHENMFWYRQDPGLGLRLIYFSYDVKMKEKGDIPEGYSVSREKKERFSLILESASTNQTSMYLCANNDLTHLRHNEQFFGPGTRLTVL.

The J gene is TRBJ1-1, the V gene TRBV20-1, with 10 positions matching TRBD1. Germline loops: CDR1 DFQATT, CDR2 SNEGSKA (reference sequence). The length of the CDR3 is 15 residues. V was pared by 5 bases and J by 7 bases, with 13 bases of the junction left unmatched. DNA of the CDR3: TGCAGTGCTTCCGGGACAGGGGCCTTTGGAAATGAAGCTTTCTTT. Protein sequence: CSASGTGAFGNEAFF.

The sample holds a few counts of this clonotype. The CDR3 DNA reads TGTGCCAGCAGCTTGAGGACCGGACCCAACTCAGAGACCCAGTACTTC. Translating it yields CASSLRTGPNSETQYF. This chain uses TRBV7-9 with TRBJ2-5; D unclear. The CDR3 contains 16 residues. Germline loops: CDR1 SEHNR, CDR2 FQNEAQ (reference sequence). Trimming removed 3 bases at V and 4 bases at J, with 18 bases between.

In its sample, this clonotype was seen many times. The rearrangement uses TRBV28 and TRBJ1-3; TRBD1 might be the D (5 bases). Germline assignment: CDR1 MDHEN and CDR2 SYDVKM. Trimming stripped 6 bases from V and 4 bases from J, with 10 bases between. The CDR3 is 13 amino acids. CDR3 coding DNA: TGTGCCAGCAGCCAGGACACGGGAAACACCATATATTTT. Translation: CASSQDTGNTIYF.

Regarding this clonotype: The conserved phenylalanine or tryptophan normally closing the CDR3 is absent here, so this likely arose from a read error. This chain connects TRBV25-1 to TRBJ1-2; 8 bases are shared with TRBD1. The CDR3 covers 14 residues. Per the germline V gene, CDR1 is MGHDK and CDR2 is SYGVNS. The CDR3 bases are TGTGCCAGAAGTGAACAGGGACAGGCACGTGGCTACACCCTC. Amino acids: CARSEQGQARGYTL.

Many counts were recorded for this clonotype. The gene calls are TRBV27 and TRBJ2-3; no clear D gene. Trimming stripped 3 bases from V and 3 bases from J, with 10 bases between. This CDR3 region has 14 residues. In germline, CDR1 is MNHEY, CDR2 SMNVEV (reference sequence). The CDR3 nucleotides read TGTGCCAGCAGTTTTGCGTTCAGAACAGATACGCAGTATTTT. Translating it yields CASSFAFRTDTQYF.